These 27 T cell receptor beta chains were all obtained from the same sample, sequenced in a study of identical twins. TCRdb re-derived calls from the 5' RACE reads in MiXCR, one entry per CDR3 protein. The sample has about 210,000 distinct CDR3 sequences, approximately 9% seen once. The sequenced material came from memory (CD45RO+) T cells sorted from blood. All receptors come from a woman younger than 30 in good health.

The chain carries TRBV10-3 and TRBJ2-7; the D is unclear. CDR1 is ENHRY, CDR2 SYGVKD, per germline. The CDR3 length is 15 residues. Trimming shortened V by 3 bases and J by 7 bases, and 19 bases separated the two germline ends. CDR3 sequence: CAISDPSRAKEEQYF. CDR3 bases: TGTGCCATCAGTGACCCATCTAGGGCTAAGGAGGAGCAGTACTTC.

This sequence joins TRBV20-1 and TRBJ2-1; 7 positions match TRBD2. The germline gives CDR1 DFQATT, CDR2 SNEGSKA (reference sequence). After removal of 2 bases from V and 0 bases from J, the junction contained 7 bases not matched to a gene. This CDR3 is 16 amino acids long. CDR3 residues: CSARWRSGVSYNEQFF. The CDR3 DNA sequence: TGCAGTGCTAGATGGAGGAGCGGGGTCTCCTACAATGAGCAGTTCTTC.

This clonotype was observed a handful of times. The genes are TRBV11-2 and TRBJ2-1; D may be TRBD2 (5 bases). The CDR3 contains 17 residues. The V and J ends lost 0 bases and 1 base respectively, with 13 bases between them. Per germline, CDR1 SGHAT and CDR2 FQNNGV. The CDR3 DNA reads as TGTGCCAGCAGCTTAGATGGCCGTAGCGTTTCCTACAATGAGCAGTTCTTC. Residues: CASSLDGRSVSYNEQFF.

The chain links TRBV10-3 to TRBJ2-5; 8 bases match TRBD2. Germline trimming cut 3 bases from V and 4 bases from J; bases unmatched to any gene: 4. The CDR3 sequence is 14 residues long. The germline gives CDR1 ENHRY, CDR2 SYGVKD. CDR3 in DNA: TGTGCCATCAGTGACGGGAGGGGCGGAGAGACCCAGTACTTC. Amino acid sequence: CAISDGRGGETQYF.

The gene calls are TRBV20-1 and TRBJ2-1, with 9 nucleotides matching TRBD2. The trim removed 1 base at V and 5 bases at J, leaving 6 bases unmatched. The CDR3 runs 15 residues. The V gene's germline CDR1 is DFQATT and CDR2 SNEGSKA (reference sequence). The CDR3 sequence: CSARGSSGDNNEQFF. In nucleotides, the CDR3 is TGCAGTGCTAGAGGGTCTAGCGGGGATAACAATGAGCAGTTCTTC.

This clonotype was detected ten times or more. The chain combines TRBV27 with TRBJ2-3; 9 nucleotides align to TRBD2. V lost 1 base and J lost 5; bases outside the gene matches: 4. Per germline, CDR1 MNHEY and CDR2 SMNVEV (reference sequence). The CDR3 covers 15 residues. The CDR3 nucleotides read TGTGCCAGCAGTTTATATATAGCGGGGGAAGATACGCAGTATTTT. Protein: CASSLYIAGEDTQYF.

This clonotype has just a few counts. This chain uses TRBV13 with TRBJ2-7, with 7 bases matching TRBD1. This CDR3 is built from 12 residues. Per the germline V gene, CDR1 is PRHDT and CDR2 is FYEKMQ (reference sequence). V dropped 9 bases and J dropped 5; count of bases not matched to a gene: 7. DNA of the CDR3: TGTGCCAGTAGACAGGGACGAGACGAGCAGTACTTC. Protein product: CASRQGRDEQYF.

CDR3 bases: TGCGCCAGCAGCTTCAGGGAAAGCACAGATACGCAGTATTTT. This sequence encodes CASSFRESTDTQYF. The chain uses TRBV5-1 and TRBJ2-3; weak D call: TRBD1 (5 bases). This CDR3 is 14 amino acids long. From germline, CDR1 is SGHRS and CDR2 YFSETQ. The ends were cut back, 2 bases at V and 0 bases at J, with 7 bases in the middle. Together with reference TRBV5-1 and TRBJ2-3, the CDR3 gives the full variable domain: KAGVTQTPRYLIKTRGQQVTLSCSPISGHRSVSWYQQTPGQGLQFLFEYFSETQRNKGNFPGRFSGRQFSNSRSEMNVSTLELGDSALYLCASSFRESTDTQYFGPGTRLTVL.

This clonotype was recorded at least ten times. The rearrangement links TRBV5-1 to TRBJ2-5; 14 bases match TRBD2. In germline, CDR1 is SGHRS, CDR2 YFSETQ. The CDR3 has 16 amino acids. V was pared by 6 bases and J by 1 base, with 5 bases of the junction left unmatched. Here the CDR3 reads CASKKGTSGGQETQYF. CDR3 sequence (DNA): TGCGCCAGCAAAAAGGGGACTAGCGGGGGCCAAGAGACCCAGTACTTC. Full variable domain (outside the CDR3, taken from reference TRBV5-1 and TRBJ2-5): KAGVTQTPRYLIKTRGQQVTLSCSPISGHRSVSWYQQTPGQGLQFLFEYFSETQRNKGNFPGRFSGRQFSNSRSEMNVSTLELGDSALYLCASKKGTSGGQETQYFGPGTRLLVL.

This clonotype was detected a few times. The rearrangement uses TRBV4-3 and TRBJ2-1; 8 nucleotides align to TRBD1. CDR1 is LGHNA and CDR2 is YSLEER in the germline V gene. The CDR3 runs to 14 residues. V lost 4 bases and J lost 6; bases outside the gene matches: 5. The CDR3 sequence: CASSPRQGINEQFF. In nucleotides, the CDR3 is TGCGCCAGCAGCCCGCGACAGGGGATCAATGAGCAGTTCTTC.

This clonotype was counted between two and nine times. The chain has TRBV3-1 and TRBJ1-2; the D is unclear. Germline V gene sequence: CDR1 LGHDT, CDR2 YNNKEL (reference sequence). CDR3 length equals 14 residues. With 2 bases removed from V and 5 bases from J, the gap between germline ends came to 12 bases. The CDR3: CASSQYGGSYGYTF. CDR3 DNA sequence: TGTGCCAGCAGCCAATATGGCGGGAGTTATGGCTACACCTTC.

This clonotype was detected a few times. Written as DNA, the CDR3 is TGTGCCAGCAGTTCTAATACCGGGACGGGGGACTATGGCTACACCTTC. It codes for CASSSNTGTGDYGYTF. V gene TRBV7-9 combines with J gene TRBJ1-2; D perhaps matches TRBD1 (5 bases). Germline V gives CDR1 SEHNR, CDR2 FQNEAQ (reference sequence). Trimming removed 6 bases at V and 3 bases at J, with 20 bases between. The CDR3 spans 16 residues.

This clonotype was counted at least ten times. One end of the junction is discordant with germline, which a read error may explain. The chain joins TRBV2 to TRBJ1-2; no clear D. The CDR3 totals 13 residues. Germline CDR1 is SNHLY and CDR2 is FYNNEI. The CDR3 nucleotides are TGTGCCAGCCGTGAAGGTGGTATGGGTGGCTACACCTTC. Its translation is CASREGGMGGYTF.

V gene TRBV20-1 combines with J gene TRBJ2-5; no reliable D call. The CDR3 length is 15 residues. Germline CDR1 DFQATT, CDR2 SNEGSKA (reference sequence). Trimming cost V 3 bases and J 1 base, with 15 bases left between them. CDR3 nucleotide sequence: TGCAGTGCTAGTACCCGCGAGCGCCTCCAAGAGACCCAGTACTTC. Residues: CSASTRERLQETQYF.

The J gene is TRBJ1-2, the V gene TRBV6-1; no clear D. Trimming removed 0 bases at V and 8 bases at J, with 4 bases between. Germline V gene sequence: CDR1 MNHNS, CDR2 SASEGT. CDR3 length equals 11 residues. The DNA for the CDR3 is TGTGCCAGCAGTGAAGCTGGGGGCTACACCTTC. Its translation is CASSEAGGYTF.

V gene TRBV27 combines with J gene TRBJ2-7; TRBD1 matches at 9 bases. V was clipped by 4 bases and J by 2 bases; unmatched bases: 6. Germline V gene lookup returns CDR1 MNHEY and CDR2 SMNVEV (reference sequence). This CDR3 has 15 residues. Here the CDR3 reads CASSWAQGAPYEQYF. The CDR3 nucleotides are TGTGCCAGCAGTTGGGCACAGGGGGCTCCCTACGAGCAGTACTTC.

In its sample, this clonotype was seen many times. This chain connects TRBV29-1 to TRBJ1-4; tentatively, D is TRBD1 (5 bases). This CDR3 comprises 12 residues. The germline V gene encodes CDR1 SQVTM and CDR2 ANQGSEA. The V gene lost 3 bases and the J gene lost 9 bases, with 11 bases spanning the gap. The CDR3 coding sequence is TGCAGCGTTGACGGCGGGGCCAAAAAACTGTTTTTT. Its translation is CSVDGGAKKLFF.

This clonotype was detected many times. V usage is TRBV11-2 and J usage is TRBJ2-3; no firm D call. V was trimmed by 3 bases and J by 8 bases, leaving 15 bases between them. This CDR3 is 14 amino acids long. Germline-derived CDR1 and CDR2 are SGHAT and FQNNGV. This CDR3 is CASSFSGSGGTQYF. Written as DNA, the CDR3 is TGTGCCAGCAGCTTTAGTGGTTCGGGCGGTACGCAGTATTTT.

The gene calls are TRBV2 and TRBJ2-7; D ambiguous. Trimming took off 4 bases at V and 2 bases at J, with 12 bases between the two ends. The CDR3 contains 14 residues. Germline-derived CDR1 and CDR2 are SNHLY and FYNNEI. CDR3 residues: CASSGTATPYEQYF. In nucleotides, the CDR3 is TGTGCCAGCAGTGGGACGGCAACCCCCTACGAGCAGTACTTC.

This clonotype was observed a few times. The rearrangement links TRBV14 to TRBJ2-1; 8 nucleotides match TRBD2. This CDR3 contains 14 residues. CDR1 SGHDN and CDR2 FVKESK come from the germline V gene. Germline trimming cut 1 base from V and 9 bases from J; bases unmatched to any gene: 5. CDR3 in DNA: TGTGCCAGCAGCCAAGGACTAGCGATCGGTGAGCAGTTCTTC. As protein: CASSQGLAIGEQFF.

This clonotype showed up just a few times. This chain uses TRBV20-1 with TRBJ2-5; D remains unclear. Germline V gene lookup returns CDR1 DFQATT and CDR2 SNEGSKA (reference sequence). The length of the CDR3 is 12 residues. Trimming cost V 3 bases and J 3 bases, with 8 bases left between them. For the CDR3, the DNA is TGCAGTGCTAGGAGCACAAAAGAGACCCAGTACTTC. Its protein is CSARSTKETQYF.

V usage is TRBV6-9 and J usage is TRBJ2-7; D not certain. This CDR3 is built from 13 residues. The ends were cut back, 5 bases at V and 4 bases at J, with 12 bases in the middle. Germline CDR1 reads MNHGY; CDR2 reads SVAAGI. The CDR3 DNA is TGTGCCAGCAGTGTAGGGCTTCGGTACGAGCAGTACTTC. Protein: CASSVGLRYEQYF.

The V gene is TRBV20-1, the J gene TRBJ2-7, with a possible D match to TRBD1 (6 bases). With 4 bases removed from V and 2 bases from J, the gap between germline ends came to 12 bases. The CDR3 has 13 amino acids. Looked up from germline, CDR1 is DFQATT and CDR2 is SNEGSKA (reference sequence). CDR3 nucleotides: TGCAGTGCTACCGGGACAACGGCCTACGAGCAGTACTTC. Its protein product is CSATGTTAYEQYF.

This CDR3 is CSASFRVNTEAFF. As DNA, the CDR3 is TGCAGTGCTAGCTTCAGGGTTAACACTGAAGCTTTCTTT. This rearrangement joins TRBV20-1 to TRBJ1-1; possibly TRBD1 for D (5 bases). CDR1 and CDR2 from the germline V gene are DFQATT and SNEGSKA (reference sequence). The CDR3 loop spans 13 amino acids. V dropped 3 bases and J dropped 2 bases, with 10 bases sitting between them.

This clonotype was counted between two and nine times. The chain uses TRBV10-3 and TRBJ2-2; a possible D gene is TRBD2 (6 bases). Looked up from germline, CDR1 is ENHRY and CDR2 is SYGVKD. V was cut by 8 bases and J by 1 base, with 11 bases left in between. The CDR3 extends over 14 amino acids. The CDR3 is CAIREGLNTGELFF. CDR3 sequence (DNA): TGTGCCATCCGCGAGGGACTGAACACCGGGGAGCTGTTTTTT.

The CDR3 DNA follows: TGTGCCATCAGTGATATAGGTACAAGCTCCTACGAGCAGTACTTC. Translated: CAISDIGTSSYEQYF. The chain recombines TRBV10-3 with TRBJ2-7; D remains unclear. Germline CDR1 is ENHRY and CDR2 is SYGVKD. V dropped 3 bases and J dropped 0 bases, with 12 bases sitting between them. The length of the CDR3 is 15 residues.

The chain is built from TRBV20-1 and TRBJ2-1, with D possibly matching TRBD2 (6 bases). This CDR3 contains 12 residues. Trimming removed 5 bases at V and 4 bases at J, with 9 bases between. The germline V gene has CDR1 DFQATT and CDR2 SNEGSKA (reference sequence). CDR3 DNA: TGCAGTGCTCCGGACTATTACAATGAGCAGTTCTTC. Encoded protein: CSAPDYYNEQFF.